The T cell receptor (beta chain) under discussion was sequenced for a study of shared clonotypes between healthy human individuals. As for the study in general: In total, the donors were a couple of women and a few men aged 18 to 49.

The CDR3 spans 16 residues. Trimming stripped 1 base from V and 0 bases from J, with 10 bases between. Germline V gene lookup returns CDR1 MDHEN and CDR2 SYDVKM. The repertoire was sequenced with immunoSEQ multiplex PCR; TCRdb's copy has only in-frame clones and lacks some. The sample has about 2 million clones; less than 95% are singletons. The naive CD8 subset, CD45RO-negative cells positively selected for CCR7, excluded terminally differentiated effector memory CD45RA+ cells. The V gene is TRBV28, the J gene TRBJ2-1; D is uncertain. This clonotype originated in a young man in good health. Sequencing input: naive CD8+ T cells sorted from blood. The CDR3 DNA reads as TGTGCCAGCAGTTTATTGGGCAGCCTCTCCTACAATGAGCAGTTCTTC. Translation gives CASSLLGSLSYNEQFF.